The source of this T cell receptor (beta chain) is a study of T cells expressing NK-cell markers. Study information: Seropositivity for HCMV was found in most of the eight sequenced donors, with one seronegative.

Study results and limitations: Topping the CD3+CD56-NKG2C+ fraction as well were these clonotypes, in a few donors.

UMIs were included in TCR beta cDNA generated by 5'RACE template switching. Following a re-call of the 5' RACE reads, TCRdb has one entry per CDR3 protein and lacks DNA. Recorded here are hundreds of thousands of distinct CDR3 sequences; the top ten clones represent around 4.3%. This CDR3 comprises 13 residues. Germline CDR1 reads MNHEY; CDR2 reads SMNVEV (reference sequence). Points on this clonotype: The antigen remains unidentified.

What was sequenced was blood T cells: a sorted CD56 or NKG2C T cell subset, CD4+ or CD8+ T cells, or bulk PBMC T cells (not recorded which). The chain joins TRBV27 to TRBJ2-2. This clonotype was sampled from a woman between 18 and 69 years old in good health. CDR3 amino acids: CASSLRYTGELFF.